The TCR beta chain under discussion was sequenced for a study of early T cells in non-severe SARS-CoV-2 infection. This clonotype was seen a handful of times. Attached unique molecular identifiers marked individual cDNA molecules. TCRdb re-derived calls from the 5' RACE reads in MiXCR, one entry per CDR3 protein. The sample has approximately 49,000 distinct CDR3 sequences, over 9.5% seen once. With 3 bases removed from V and 8 bases from J, the gap between germline ends came to 13 bases. From germline, CDR1 is DFQATT and CDR2 SNEGSKA (reference sequence). The CDR3 sequence is 13 residues long. The chain carries TRBV20-1 and TRBJ1-4; D is unresolved. The sample consisted of whole blood. This receptor was identified in an adult who was a healthcare worker with PCR-confirmed SARS-CoV-2 infection or an uninfected control (not recorded which). The CDR3 coding sequence is TGCAGTGCTAGGACTGGGAGAGGCGAAAAACTGTTTTTT. It is translated as CSARTGRGEKLFF.